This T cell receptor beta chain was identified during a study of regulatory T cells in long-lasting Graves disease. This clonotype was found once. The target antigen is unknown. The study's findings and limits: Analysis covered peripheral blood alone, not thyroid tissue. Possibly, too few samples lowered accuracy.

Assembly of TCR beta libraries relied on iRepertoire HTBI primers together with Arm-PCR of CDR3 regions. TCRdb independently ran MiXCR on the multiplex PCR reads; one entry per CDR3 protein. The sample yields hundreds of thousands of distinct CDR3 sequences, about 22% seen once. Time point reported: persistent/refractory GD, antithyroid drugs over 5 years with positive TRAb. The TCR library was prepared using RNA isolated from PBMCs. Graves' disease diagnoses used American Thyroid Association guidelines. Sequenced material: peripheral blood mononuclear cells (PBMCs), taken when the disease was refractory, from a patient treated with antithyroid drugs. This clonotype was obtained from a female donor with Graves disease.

CDR3 sequence: CSVSSGGRTDTQYF. For the CDR3, the DNA is TGCAGCGTTAGTAGCGGGGGGCGCACAGATACGCAGTATTTT. V usage is TRBV29-1 and J usage is TRBJ2-3; 10 bases fit TRBD2. The junction had 3 bases not matched to a gene; V was cut back by 5 bases and J by 1 base. The CDR3 runs 14 residues. Germline CDR1 reads SQVTM; CDR2 reads ANQGSEA.